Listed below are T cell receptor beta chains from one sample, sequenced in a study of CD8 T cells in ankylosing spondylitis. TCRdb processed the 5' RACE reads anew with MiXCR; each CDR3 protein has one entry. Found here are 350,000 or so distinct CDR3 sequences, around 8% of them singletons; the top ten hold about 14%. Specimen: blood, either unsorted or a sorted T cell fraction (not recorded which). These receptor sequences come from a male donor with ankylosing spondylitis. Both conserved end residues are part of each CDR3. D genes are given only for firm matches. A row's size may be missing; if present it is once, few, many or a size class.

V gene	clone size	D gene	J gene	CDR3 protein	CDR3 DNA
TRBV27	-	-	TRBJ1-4	CATRTGIAAANEKLFF	TGTGCCACCAGAACAGGGATCGCGGCGGCTAATGAAAAACTGTTTTTT
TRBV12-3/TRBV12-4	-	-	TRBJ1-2	CASSLRSGGGYTF	TGTGCCAGCAGCCTTAGGTCGGGGGGAGGCTACACCTTC
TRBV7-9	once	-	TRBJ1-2	CASSNSNYGYTF	TGTGCCAGCAGCAATTCTAACTATGGCTACACCTTC
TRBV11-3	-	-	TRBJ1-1	CASSFGVWNTEAFF	TGTGCCAGCAGCTTCGGGGTGTGGAACACTGAAGCTTTCTTT
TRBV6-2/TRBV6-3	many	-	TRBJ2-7	CATDGPLRYEQYF	TGTGCCACCGACGGGCCACTACGCTACGAGCAGTACTTC
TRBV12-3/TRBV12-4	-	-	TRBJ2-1	CASSLVMEQFF	TGTGCCAGCAGTTTAGTTATGGAGCAGTTCTTC
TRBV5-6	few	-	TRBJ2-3	CASSLWQPYTSTDTQYF	TGTGCCAGCAGCTTGTGGCAGCCCTACACTAGCACAGATACGCAGTATTTT
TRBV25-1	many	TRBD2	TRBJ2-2	CATSGSNGELFF	TGTGCTACTAGCGGGAGTAACGGGGAGCTGTTTTTT
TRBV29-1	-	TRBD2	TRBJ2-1	CSVDRLAGGEQFF	TGCAGCGTTGATCGGCTAGCGGGAGGTGAGCAGTTCTTC
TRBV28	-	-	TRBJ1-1	CASIKGPATEAFF	TGTGCCAGCATCAAGGGGCCCGCCACTGAAGCTTTCTTT
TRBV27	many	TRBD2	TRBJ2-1	CASKDHGAGGGNEQFF	TGTGCCAGCAAGGATCATGGGGCGGGAGGAGGAAATGAGCAGTTCTTC
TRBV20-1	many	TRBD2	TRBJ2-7	CSVGAKASGGWDYEQYF	TGCAGTGTGGGTGCTAAAGCCAGCGGGGGGTGGGACTACGAGCAGTACTTC
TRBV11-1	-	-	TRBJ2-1	CASSGGTHYGEQFF	TGTGCCAGCAGCGGCGGGACTCACTACGGTGAGCAGTTCTTC
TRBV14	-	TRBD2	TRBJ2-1	CASSQDSKLAGGYNEQFF	TGTGCCAGCAGCCAAGATAGCAAACTAGCGGGGGGCTACAATGAGCAGTTCTTC
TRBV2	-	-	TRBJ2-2	CASTGGGRWTGELFF	TGTGCCAGCACTGGAGGGGGCCGGTGGACCGGGGAGCTGTTTTTT
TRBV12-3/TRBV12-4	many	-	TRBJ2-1	CASSLRSPSYNEQFF	TGTGCCAGCAGTTTACGATCTCCGTCCTACAATGAGCAGTTCTTC
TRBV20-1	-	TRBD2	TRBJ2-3	CSASGTSGRAWADTQYF	TGCAGTGCTAGCGGGACTAGCGGGAGGGCCTGGGCAGATACGCAGTATTTT
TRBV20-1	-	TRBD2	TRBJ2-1	CSAGTSVYNEQFF	TGCAGTGCCGGGACTAGCGTCTACAATGAGCAGTTCTTC
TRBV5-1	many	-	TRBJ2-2	CASSSLGDPGELFF	TGCGCCAGCAGCTCCCTTGGAGATCCCGGGGAGCTGTTTTTT
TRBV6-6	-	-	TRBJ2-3	CASSYGPDTQYF	TGTGCCAGCAGTTACGGCCCAGATACGCAGTATTTT
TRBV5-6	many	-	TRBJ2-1	CASSLARKGSYNEQFF	TGTGCCAGCAGCTTGGCCAGGAAGGGGTCCTACAATGAGCAGTTCTTC
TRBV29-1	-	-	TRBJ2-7	CSVPTGSPYEQYF	TGCAGCGTTCCTACAGGGTCCCCCTACGAGCAGTACTTC
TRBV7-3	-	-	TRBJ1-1	CASPERTQGRNTEAFF	TGTGCCAGTCCGGAAAGGACACAGGGAAGGAACACTGAAGCTTTCTTT
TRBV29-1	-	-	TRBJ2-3	CSVEDPGSPRRDTQYF	TGCAGCGTTGAAGATCCGGGTTCACCCCGTAGGGATACGCAGTATTTT
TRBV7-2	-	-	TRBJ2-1	CASSKGPRGYNEQFF	TGTGCCAGCAGTAAAGGCCCAAGAGGATACAATGAGCAGTTCTTC
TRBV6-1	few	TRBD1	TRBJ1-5	CASSLDTGGFEPQHF	TGTGCCAGCAGCCTAGACACAGGGGGCTTCGAGCCCCAGCATTTT
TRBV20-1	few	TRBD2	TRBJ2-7	CSARTLAVEQYF	TGCAGTGCCAGGACACTAGCGGTCGAGCAGTACTTC
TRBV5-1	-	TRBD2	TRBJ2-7	CASSALAGSYEQYF	TGCGCCAGCAGCGCGCTAGCGGGGTCCTACGAGCAGTACTTC
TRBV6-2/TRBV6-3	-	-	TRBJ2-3	CASRAGQFYTDTQYF	TGTGCCAGCAGAGCGGGACAATTTTACACAGATACGCAGTATTTT
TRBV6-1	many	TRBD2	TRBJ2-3	CASSRSGRETDTQYF	TGTGCCAGCAGTAGAAGCGGGAGGGAAACAGATACGCAGTATTTT
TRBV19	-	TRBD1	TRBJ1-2	CASQQGGGYTF	TGTGCCAGCCAACAGGGGGGCGGCTACACCTTC
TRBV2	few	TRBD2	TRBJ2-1	CASFLAGDYNEQFF	TGTGCCAGCTTCCTAGCGGGGGACTACAATGAGCAGTTCTTC
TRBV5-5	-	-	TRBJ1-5	CASSITTGTNQPQHF	TGTGCCAGCAGCATAACCACGGGTACCAATCAGCCCCAGCATTTT
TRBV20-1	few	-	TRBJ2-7	CSAGISYEQYF	TGCAGTGCTGGAATATCCTACGAGCAGTACTTC
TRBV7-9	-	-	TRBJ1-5	CASSQFRGQPQHF	TGTGCCAGCAGTCAATTCAGGGGTCAGCCCCAGCATTTT
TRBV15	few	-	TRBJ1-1	CATSRNRNTEAFF	TGTGCCACCAGCAGAAACAGGAACACTGAAGCTTTCTTT
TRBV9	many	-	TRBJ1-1	CASSPAREAFF	TGTGCCAGCAGCCCGGCGAGAGAAGCTTTCTTT